This entry lists 2 T cell receptor beta chains sequenced from one sample in a study of T cell changes during pregnancy in multiple sclerosis. Assay: immunoSEQ multiplex PCR; the TCRdb copy retains only in-frame clones and omits some. The sample carries fewer than 90,000 clones, 93% recorded once. The sample in question was peripheral blood, obtained in the third trimester of pregnancy. The receptors come from a female donor in good health, enrolled as a control in a pregnancy study.

The V gene is TRBV10-2, the J gene TRBJ2-3, with 9 bases identical to TRBD2. Germline trimming cut 2 bases from V and 0 bases from J; bases unmatched to any gene: 6. The germline V gene has CDR1 WSHSY and CDR2 SAAADI. The CDR3 is 17 residues long. CDR3 coding DNA: TGCGCCAGCAGTGAGGCGGCTAGCGGGACTAGCACAGATACGCAGTATTTT. It yields the protein CASSEAASGTSTDTQYF.

The chain recombines TRBV10-3 with TRBJ2-1, with 8 bases lining up with TRBD2. V was pared by 3 bases and J by 5 bases, with 6 bases of the junction left unmatched. CDR1 ENHRY and CDR2 SYGVKD come from the germline V gene. The CDR3 runs to 15 residues. CDR3 residues: CAISETLAGNNEQFF. CDR3 nucleotide sequence: TGTGCCATCAGTGAAACCCTAGCGGGTAACAATGAGCAGTTCTTC.